Listed below are T cell receptor beta chains from one sample, sequenced in a study of shared clonotypes between healthy human individuals. Assay: immunoSEQ multiplex PCR; the TCRdb copy retains only in-frame clones and omits some. This table holds more than 2 million clones, about 94% found once. Sequences were obtained from naive CD4+ T cells sorted from blood. These receptors were taken from a man younger than 30 in good health. Both conserved end residues are part of each CDR3.

j_call: TRBJ2-1
v_call: TRBV7-3
cdr3_aa: CASSPGQGSYNEQFF

j_call: TRBJ1-1
v_call: TRBV30
cdr3_aa: CAWTRANTEAFF

j_call: TRBJ2-1
v_call: TRBV5-8
cdr3_aa: CASSKGLTNEQFF

j_call: TRBJ1-6
v_call: TRBV18
cdr3_aa: CASSPLGPTVDSPLHF

j_call: TRBJ1-2
v_call: TRBV6-1
cdr3_aa: CASSEEPQGGRGYTF

j_call: TRBJ2-7
v_call: TRBV21-1
cdr3_aa: CASSGLGTGPLLYEQYF

j_call: TRBJ1-2
v_call: TRBV30
cdr3_aa: CAWIRIVGGYTF

j_call: TRBJ2-2
v_call: TRBV5-4
cdr3_aa: CASSLKDRGTGELFF

j_call: TRBJ1-1
v_call: TRBV10-3
cdr3_aa: CAIKQGTTEAFF

j_call: TRBJ1-6
v_call: TRBV11-2
cdr3_aa: CASSQTGSTYNSPLHF

j_call: TRBJ1-2
v_call: TRBV30
cdr3_aa: CAWSPVGGSYGYTF

j_call: TRBJ2-7
v_call: TRBV10-1
cdr3_aa: CASSDSRAGAYEQYF

j_call: TRBJ2-7
v_call: TRBV5-4
cdr3_aa: CASSPDGDLYEQYF

j_call: TRBJ2-5
v_call: TRBV7-2
cdr3_aa: CASSLTSGVQETQYF

j_call: TRBJ1-3
v_call: TRBV7-8
cdr3_aa: CASSLGLWLNGNTIYF

j_call: TRBJ1-2
v_call: TRBV14
cdr3_aa: CASSQAGAFGYTF

j_call: TRBJ1-1
v_call: TRBV5-1
cdr3_aa: CASSFSSMNTEAFF

j_call: TRBJ1-1
v_call: TRBV6-1
cdr3_aa: CASSEMEGLMNTEAFF

j_call: TRBJ2-2
v_call: TRBV9
cdr3_aa: CASSGGSEIGELFF

j_call: TRBJ1-3
v_call: TRBV20-1
cdr3_aa: CSAPLGGTIYF

j_call: TRBJ1-1
v_call: TRBV6-6
cdr3_aa: CASSYTTGTNTEAFF

j_call: TRBJ1-2
v_call: TRBV25-1
cdr3_aa: CASSQVSNYGYTF

j_call: TRBJ2-7
v_call: TRBV19
cdr3_aa: CASSIETSGSQQYF

j_call: TRBJ2-7
v_call: TRBV5-1
cdr3_aa: CASSLGGSGRVQAYEQYF

j_call: TRBJ2-7
v_call: TRBV27
cdr3_aa: CASSLTEGGSYEQYF

j_call: TRBJ2-7
v_call: TRBV9
cdr3_aa: CASSVAAETGGYEQYF

j_call: TRBJ1-4
v_call: TRBV18
cdr3_aa: CASSPYGSELFF

j_call: TRBJ1-2
v_call: TRBV4-1
cdr3_aa: CASSQEGQGVWYGYTF

j_call: TRBJ2-3
v_call: TRBV7-2
cdr3_aa: CASSSRRTSGVDTQYF

j_call: TRBJ1-1
v_call: TRBV23-1
cdr3_aa: CASSQSATRGIYLVTEAFF

j_call: TRBJ1-3
v_call: TRBV6-5
cdr3_aa: CASSSPGRHSGNTIYF

j_call: TRBJ1-1
v_call: TRBV6-5
cdr3_aa: CASSYSTPTYTEAFF

j_call: TRBJ1-5
v_call: TRBV6-1
cdr3_aa: CASSEGAVGNQPQHF

j_call: TRBJ1-4
v_call: TRBV7-9
cdr3_aa: CASKGDNEKLFF

j_call: TRBJ2-3
v_call: TRBV5-6
cdr3_aa: CASSLGLAGTDTQYF

j_call: TRBJ2-5
v_call: TRBV29-1
cdr3_aa: CSVDLAQETQYF

j_call: TRBJ1-2
v_call: TRBV5-1
cdr3_aa: CASSIATGSYGYTF

j_call: TRBJ2-5
v_call: TRBV2
cdr3_aa: CARGVIQETQYF

j_call: TRBJ2-1
v_call: TRBV6-1
cdr3_aa: CASSVTSGGTFYNEQFF

j_call: TRBJ2-2
v_call: TRBV6-7
cdr3_aa: CASSSSLTSGSFAGELFF

j_call: TRBJ2-3
v_call: TRBV7-6
cdr3_aa: CASSLAGTGTADTQYF

j_call: TRBJ1-4
v_call: TRBV5-6
cdr3_aa: CASSSQGTTNEKLFF

j_call: TRBJ2-2
v_call: TRBV5-1
cdr3_aa: CASSLVEGNTGELFF

j_call: TRBJ2-3
v_call: TRBV19
cdr3_aa: CASSKGAGVTTDTQYF

j_call: TRBJ2-1
v_call: TRBV21-1
cdr3_aa: CASSKPAGDHNEQFF

j_call: TRBJ1-6
v_call: TRBV30
cdr3_aa: CACAALQLTSSPLHF

j_call: TRBJ1-2
v_call: TRBV25-1
cdr3_aa: CASSEARNYGYTF

j_call: TRBJ1-3
v_call: TRBV5-1
cdr3_aa: CASSVTGIAGNTIYF

j_call: TRBJ1-4
v_call: TRBV9
cdr3_aa: CASSFRGTENEKLFF

j_call: TRBJ2-2
v_call: TRBV5-1
cdr3_aa: CASSLDPRGTSTGELFF

j_call: TRBJ2-7
v_call: TRBV10-3
cdr3_aa: CAISRDMLGEQYF

j_call: TRBJ2-2
v_call: TRBV6-5
cdr3_aa: CASSYSSGLPTGELFF